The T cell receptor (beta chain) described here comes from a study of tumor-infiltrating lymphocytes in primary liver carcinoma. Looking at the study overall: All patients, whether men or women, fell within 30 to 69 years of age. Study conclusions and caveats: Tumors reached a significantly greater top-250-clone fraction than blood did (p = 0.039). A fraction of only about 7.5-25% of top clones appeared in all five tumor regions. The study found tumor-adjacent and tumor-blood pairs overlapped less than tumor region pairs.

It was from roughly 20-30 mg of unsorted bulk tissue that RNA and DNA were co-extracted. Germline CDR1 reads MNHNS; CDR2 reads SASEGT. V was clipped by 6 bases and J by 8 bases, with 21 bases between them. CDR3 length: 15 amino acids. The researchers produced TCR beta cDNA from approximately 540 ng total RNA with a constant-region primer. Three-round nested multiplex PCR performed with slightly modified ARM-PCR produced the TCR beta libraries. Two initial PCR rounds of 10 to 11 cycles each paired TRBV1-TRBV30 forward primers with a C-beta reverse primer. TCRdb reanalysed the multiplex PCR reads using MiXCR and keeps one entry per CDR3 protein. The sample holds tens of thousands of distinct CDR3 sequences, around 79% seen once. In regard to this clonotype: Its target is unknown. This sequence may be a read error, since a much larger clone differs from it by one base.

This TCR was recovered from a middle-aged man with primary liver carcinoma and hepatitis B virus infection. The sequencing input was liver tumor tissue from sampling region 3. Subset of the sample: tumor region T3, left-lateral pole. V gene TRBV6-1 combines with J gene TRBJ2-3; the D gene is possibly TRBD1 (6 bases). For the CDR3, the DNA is TGTGCCAGCAGGGACAGTGTATGGGGTGCGGGTACGCAGTATTTT. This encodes CASRDSVWGAGTQYF.